The 14 T cell receptor beta chains below all came from one sample that was sequenced in a study of ipilimumab plus nivolumab after autologous stem cell transplantation. The repertoire was sequenced with immunoSEQ multiplex PCR; TCRdb's copy has only in-frame clones and lacks some. The sample consists of about 17,000 clones, 65% to 80% of them appearing once. The material sequenced was PBMCs, taken in a trial of ipilimumab plus nivolumab as post-transplant consolidation. The receptors shown here come from a male donor with diffuse large B-cell lymphoma.

The chain employs TRBV11-3 and TRBJ2-5; the match to TRBD2 covers 9 bases. CDR1 and CDR2 from the germline V gene are SGHNT and YENEEA. V lost 1 base and J lost 1; bases outside the gene matches: 4. The CDR3 sequence is 16 residues long. The CDR3 protein is CASSLVGGGGQETQYF. CDR3 coding DNA: TGTGCCAGCAGCTTAGTTGGCGGGGGGGGCCAAGAGACCCAGTACTTC.

The gene calls are TRBV18 and TRBJ2-5; D is perhaps TRBD1 or TRBD2 (5 bases each). The V gene lost 3 bases and the J gene lost 11 bases, with 16 bases spanning the gap. The germline V gene has CDR1 KGHSH and CDR2 LQKENI. The CDR3 length is 13 residues. The CDR3, as DNA: TGTGCCAGCTCACCTGGGGCTGTTTGGGAGCAGTACTTC. Amino acids: CASSPGAVWEQYF.

The J gene is TRBJ2-7, the V gene TRBV7-2, with 8 bases that match TRBD2. CDR1 SGHTA and CDR2 FQGNSA come from the germline V gene. The J segment lost 5 bases and the V segment lost 5 bases, leaving 8 bases of the junction unmatched. The CDR3 is made up of 14 amino acids. The CDR3 sequence: CASSPGGGTNEQYF. DNA for the CDR3: TGTGCCAGCAGCCCGGGAGGGGGAACGAACGAGCAGTACTTC.

V gene TRBV11-2 combines with J gene TRBJ2-6; no clear D gene. CDR1 is SGHAT, CDR2 FQNNGV, per germline. V was clipped by 0 bases and J by 1 base, with 4 bases between them. This CDR3 is 15 amino acids long. CDR3 nucleotide sequence: TGTGCCAGCAGCTTAGAACTGTCTGGGGCCAACGTCCTGACTTTC. It is translated as CASSLELSGANVLTF.

V and J are TRBV5-6 and TRBJ2-5; 9 bases agree with TRBD2. Germline CDR1 SGHDT, CDR2 YYEEEE. The CDR3 spans 15 residues. The V and J ends lost 2 bases and 4 bases, in that order; junction bases with no gene match: 6. CDR3 residues: CASSFVAGVLETQYF. The CDR3 DNA follows: TGTGCCAGCAGCTTCGTAGCGGGAGTACTAGAGACCCAGTACTTC.

The rearrangement links TRBV28 to TRBJ1-4, with a possible D match to TRBD1 (5 bases). This CDR3 is built from 14 residues. Germline loops: CDR1 MDHEN, CDR2 SYDVKM. The V end was cut by 3 bases, the J end by 8 bases, with 13 bases between. This CDR3 is CASSLTEEGEKLFF. The DNA of the CDR3 is TGTGCCAGCAGTTTGACAGAGGAAGGGGAAAAACTGTTTTTT.

The gene calls are TRBV5-1 and TRBJ2-1, with 10 positions matching TRBD1. Per germline, CDR1 SGHRS and CDR2 YFSETQ. Trimming at V came to 0 bases and at J to 8 bases, leaving 5 bases not matched to a gene. CDR3 size: 15 residues. Here the CDR3 DNA reads TGCGCCAGCAGCTTGGGACAGGGGGCTCCGGATGAGCAGTTCTTC. It specifies CASSLGQGAPDEQFF.

This chain connects TRBV7-9 to TRBJ1-5; weak D call: TRBD1 (6 bases). Looked up from germline, CDR1 is SEHNR and CDR2 is FQNEAQ (reference sequence). Between the trimmed V and J ends, which lost 5 bases and 6 bases, there was a span of 14 bases. This CDR3 has 14 amino acids. The CDR3 protein is CASSGTGRGQPQHF. Written as DNA, the CDR3 is TGTGCCAGCAGCGGTACAGGGAGGGGTCAGCCCCAGCATTTT.

This rearrangement joins TRBV18 to TRBJ2-5; D may match TRBD1 or TRBD2 (6 bases each). The CDR3 extends over 18 amino acids. The germline gives CDR1 KGHSH, CDR2 LQKENI. With 3 bases removed from V and 1 base from J, the gap between germline ends came to 21 bases. The DNA for the CDR3 is TGTGCCAGCTCACCCCAAGAGGGGGGCTCGAGGGGCCAAGAGACCCAGTACTTC. Residues: CASSPQEGGSRGQETQYF.

V usage is TRBV12-5 and J usage is TRBJ1-4, with 9 nucleotides matching TRBD1. V lost 1 base, J lost 8 bases, and 14 bases stayed unmatched. Germline V CDR1 and CDR2: LGHNT, FRNRAP. The CDR3 is 18 residues long. CDR3 DNA sequence: TGTGCTAGTGGTTTGGACCGGGACAGGGCGGGCCATAGGGAAAAACTGTTTTTT. Translation gives CASGLDRDRAGHREKLFF.

The rearrangement links TRBV27 to TRBJ2-1; 11 nucleotides match TRBD2. The J segment lost 6 bases and the V segment lost 6 bases, leaving 4 bases of the junction unmatched. The CDR3 is 14 amino acids. Germline V CDR1 and CDR2: MNHEY, SMNVEV (reference sequence). The CDR3: CASRPSGGSNEQFF. Written as DNA, the CDR3 is TGTGCCAGCAGACCTAGCGGGGGGTCCAATGAGCAGTTCTTC.

This rearrangement joins TRBV30 to TRBJ2-6, with D perhaps matching TRBD2 (5 bases). The CDR3 consists of 16 residues. V was clipped by 2 bases and J by 3 bases, with 14 bases between them. CDR1 is GTSNPN, CDR2 SVGIG, per germline (reference sequence). The CDR3 DNA sequence: TGTGCCTGGAGTCTAAGCACGGGGAATGGGGCCAACGTCCTGACTTTC. It codes for CAWSLSTGNGANVLTF.

The rearrangement joins TRBV18 to TRBJ1-4, with no clear D. The germline V gene encodes CDR1 KGHSH and CDR2 LQKENI. The V and J ends lost 1 base and 2 bases respectively, with 11 bases between them. This CDR3 has 16 residues. The chain's CDR3 is CASSPQRGKTNEKLFF. DNA for the CDR3: TGTGCCAGCTCACCACAGAGAGGGAAGACTAATGAAAAACTGTTTTTT.

The rearrangement joins TRBV4-1 to TRBJ1-2; the match to TRBD1 covers 9 bases. The CDR3 runs to 13 residues. Germline values: CDR1 MGHRA, CDR2 YSYEKL. V was pared by 1 base and J by 8 bases, with 2 bases of the junction left unmatched. The chain's CDR3 is CASSQGTGVGYTF. CDR3 coding DNA: TGCGCCAGCAGCCAAGGGACAGGGGTCGGCTACACCTTC.